What follows describes a single TCR beta chain. Its antigen specificity is not known. Base qualities are missing; no much larger clone stands one base away. TCRbeta CDR3 regions were amplified from genomic DNA by means of the immunoSEQ Assay, a bias-controlled multiplex PCR. The authors' analysis ran thus. Within the assay, amplification of reference gene primers was used to estimate how many nucleated cells each sample contained. Sequence reads were collapsed and filtered to measure the absolute abundance of every unique TCRbeta CDR3 rearrangement. For each sample, productive Simpson clonality was calculated as the square root of Simpson's diversity index across productive rearrangements. The table was pulled from immuneACCESS by TCRdb, which kept in-frame rearrangements only. Such tables lose some clones; where checked, under half of the loss comes from unresolved V genes, and the rest has no known cause. V, J and clone size were drawn from that table, and D and trimming were deduced from the DNA. Present in this sample are 250,000 or so clones, 70% to 85% of which were seen just once. 2% to 2.5% of the sample lies in the top ten.

Another Seattle source contributed samples from volunteer blood donors who had recovered from COVID-19. Whole blood was collected in K2EDTA tubes by collaborating institutions according to the institutions' own protocols. For TCRbeta analysis, collaborator samples were shipped as frozen whole blood, as isolated PBMCs, or as DNA extracted from either sample type. Trimming accounts for 7 bases at V and 5 bases at J, while the number of junction bases matched to no gene is 6. The CDR3, cysteine through phenylalanine, is 13 amino acids long. The kept DNA is CDR3 alone, 39 bases in frame from the first base. For CDR1 and CDR2, the germline V gene (reference sequence) lists SGHNT and YYREEE. The data were taken from a study of blood T cell repertoires in COVID-19 (dated by TCRdb to the early 2020s). The study in broad terms: The collaborator samples originated in the United States, Italy and Spain and spanned the acute and convalescent phases of COVID-19. Where HLA class I and class II types were available, the types were taken from metadata supplied by the sample provider, not from assay-based typing. The repertoires were released in a freely available public database meant as a resource for research on the immune response to SARS-CoV-2. The sample metadata nearly always contained a de-identified subject ID, COVID-19 status, age in years and sex. Deeply sampled blood TCRbeta repertoires from subjects exposed to, actively infected with, or recovered from COVID-19 were included in the dataset. The samples were drawn from two sources: the first 160 participants of the ongoing ImmuneRACE study, and about 1,300 subjects contributed by 6 global collaborators. The prospective study material was composed of cDNA or gDNA derived from T cells, B-cell-depleted T cells, or PBMCs.

What the authors observed across the whole study: How much clinical and demographic metadata was included differed by source and by participant, and the metadata was provided uncurated.

The sequencing sample was made of peripheral blood. The chain is made from TRBV5-4 and TRBJ2-1; 7 central bases correspond to TRBD2. This clonotype was sampled from a man in his forties who had recovered from COVID-19. Here is the DNA: TGTGCCAGCCGGCGGGGACTAAACAATGAGCAGTTCTTC. This yields the protein CASRRGLNNEQFF.